The present entry profiles one TCR beta chain with its context. No cognate antigen has been identified for it. Within one base of it there is no much larger clone, and no base qualities were kept. Amplification of TCR beta CDR3 regions was carried out from RNA transcripts. For the first round of RT-PCR on the TCR CDR3, the HTBI primer set was used together with the Qiagen OneStep RT-PCR kit. A second multiplex PCR round built the libraries, followed by size selection and purification. Paired-end sequencing of the libraries was performed with 100 bp reads on an Illumina HiSeq2000. Under the source paper's analysis protocol: SOAPnuke was used to process the raw data, removing reads that contained adapters or uncalled bases, had a mean Phred below 15, or lacked an exact match to the constant primer or identifier. COPE v1.2.5 was used to merge the high-quality paired reads, and each unique nucleotide sequence was defined as a clonotype. MiTCR v1.1 was used to align clonotypes to the IMGT TRBV, TRBD and TRBJ reference segments. The analysis included only V-J combinations with a frequency above 0.0001, which together covered roughly 99% of the repertoires. A TCS score was defined as the ratio between F50 (clonal expansion) and ExV (chaos), using BLOSUM62-based TCRdist between CDR3 peptides within each V-J. Welch's t-statistics and random forest reduced 450 to 600 V-J features to 13, which were used in a naive Bayes classifier (R e1071). TCRdb ran its own pipeline on the public reads, namely fastp trimming at Q25 and MiXCR clone calling, and kept in-frame beta chains. Each CDR3 protein appears once, grouped with its most common genes and DNA. These V and J calls are TCRdb output, not the study's own analysis. The sample data list about 560,000 distinct CDR3 sequences, and less than 20% of these were observed just once. The ten largest clonotypes hold under 8% of the sample.

The data derive from a study of T cells in Graves' hyperthyroidism and ophthalmopathy (dated by TCRdb to between 2018 and 2021). In terms of the full investigation: Peripheral blood was sampled at the time of initial diagnosis, prior to any treatment. The study also compared thyroid tissue and blood T-cell repertoires from several Graves' hyperthyroidism patients. Following sampling, methimazole starting at 30 mg daily was given to hyperthyroidism patients, and high-dose intravenous methylprednisolone was given to ophthalmopathy patients. To identify TCR V-J signatures that set the groups apart, the researchers used a discovery cohort of 100 patients, made up of around 40 with Graves' ophthalmopathy and about 60 with stable Graves' hyperthyroidism. The roughly 99 discovery patients were divided at random into training and test sets in a 7:3 ratio. Prospective prediction of ophthalmopathy was tested in an independent validation cohort consisting of roughly 19 hyperthyroidism patients and 15 to 17 patients who later progressed to ophthalmopathy. The paper reports TCR Vbeta CDR3 sequencing of approximately 140 peripheral blood samples: around 45 ophthalmopathy, under 85 hyperthyroidism and 17 progressor patients. What the authors observed across the whole study: Most expanded thyroid clonotypes (frequency above 0.001) were also detected in blood, a finding suggesting that blood repertoires may reflect thyroid immune responses. In cross-validation, a model built on a 13 V-J signature told ophthalmopathy apart from stable hyperthyroidism with 85% to 90% sensitivity and approximately 84% specificity, and in testing the same model reached 80%/75%. No statistical method was used to set the sample size in advance, and investigators knew the group allocation. In validation, the model predicted progression to ophthalmopathy a median of about 6 months before onset, with about 67% sensitivity and around 76% specificity.

Graves' hyperthyroidism was defined as stable when no progression to ophthalmopathy occurred over 18 months of follow-up. Hyperthyroidism patients were newly diagnosed, with disease duration under 2 months, and aged 18 to 65 years. Patients with uncontrolled infections, other autoimmune diseases, pregnancy or lactation were excluded. Diagnoses were based on clinical symptoms, serum thyroxine and TRAb, thyroid ultrasound and orbital computed tomography. PBMCs were isolated from 7.5 to 10 ml of fresh peripheral blood by Ficoll-Paque density gradient centrifugation. Trizol reagent was used to extract total RNA, and RNA quality was then checked on an Agilent 2100 Bioanalyzer. CDR1 is given as MNHEY and CDR2 as SVGEGT, both from the germline V gene. V is pruned by 6 bases and J by 5 bases, leaving 11 bases of the junction without a gene match. The CDR3 contains 16 residues, cysteine and phenylalanine counted. The sequence is cut down to CDR3 DNA, 48 bases in frame from base 1.

The chain joins TRBV6-2 or TRBV6-3 to TRBJ2-5, with 11 bases aligning to TRBD2. The material sequenced was blood. The source of this sequence is a young woman with Graves' hyperthyroidism. The CDR3 has the sequence CASRGPGLAARETQYF. In nucleotides, the sequence is TGTGCCAGCAGAGGGCCGGGACTAGCGGCCCGTGAGACCCAGTACTTC.